One and the same sample provided the 10 T cell receptor beta chains below, sequenced in a study of blood T cell repertoires in COVID-19. Assay used: immunoSEQ multiplex PCR; TCRdb lists only in-frame clones, some missing. The sample holds 270,000 or so clones, roughly 84% seen once. The source material was peripheral blood. The receptors come from a human donor with COVID-19, enrolled during active disease. The donor label of this sample is uncertain.

This clone was seen only a few times. The genes are TRBV21-1 and TRBJ2-7; no DNA check was done on the table's D call, TRBD2. TRBV21-1 is tagged as a pseudogene. The CDR3 spans 14 residues. In DNA form, the CDR3 reads TGTGCCAGCAGCGTCGCGGGCGAATCCTACGAGCAGTACTTC. Translating it yields CASSVAGESYEQYF.

V usage is TRBV3-1 (or the pseudogene TRBV3-2) and J usage is TRBJ1-2; TRBD1 matches 7 bases. The V and J ends lost 4 bases and 4 bases, in that order; junction bases with no gene match: 3. The length of the CDR3 is 13 residues. Per germline, CDR1 LGHDT and CDR2 YNNKEL (reference sequence). The CDR3 region is CASSPGQVYGYTF. CDR3 sequence (DNA): TGTGCCAGCAGCCCTGGACAGGTCTATGGCTACACCTTC.

The V gene is TRBV19, the J gene TRBJ2-7; the match to TRBD1 covers 7 bases. The CDR3 has 13 amino acids. Germline CDR1 reads LNHDA; CDR2 reads SQIVND (reference sequence). The V and J ends lost 4 bases and 2 bases, in that order; junction bases with no gene match: 2. CDR3 DNA: TGTGCCAGTAGTAACCAGGGGGCCTACGAGCAGTACTTC. As protein: CASSNQGAYEQYF.

The rearrangement joins TRBV27 to TRBJ2-5, with 12 nucleotides matching TRBD1. V shed 1 base and J 4 bases; nucleotides not matched to a gene: 7. CDR3 size: 17 residues. The germline V gene has CDR1 MNHEY and CDR2 SMNVEV (reference sequence). The CDR3 is CASSLYTGTGGSETQYF. CDR3 nucleotide sequence: TGTGCCAGCAGTTTATATACCGGGACAGGGGGCTCAGAGACCCAGTACTTC.

The chain links TRBV7-2 to TRBJ1-2; 8 bases are a match to TRBD1. Germline CDR1 SGHTA, CDR2 FQGNSA. V was pared by 1 base and J by 6 bases, with 4 bases of the junction left unmatched. There are 14 residues in the CDR3. CDR3 residues: CASSLGQGIHGYTF. CDR3 in DNA: TGTGCCAGCAGCTTAGGACAGGGGATCCATGGCTACACCTTC.

This clone was counted once. The genes are TRBV27 and TRBJ1-1, with D tentatively TRBD1 (5 bases). This CDR3 has 14 amino acids. Germline V gene sequence: CDR1 MNHEY, CDR2 SMNVEV (reference sequence). The V gene lost 5 bases and the J gene lost 5 bases, with 15 bases spanning the gap. As DNA, the CDR3 is TGTGCCAGCAGTCCTGGAGGGGAGGGAACTGAAGCTTTCTTT. Translated: CASSPGGEGTEAFF.

The chain employs TRBV28 and TRBJ1-6; 8 nucleotides align to TRBD1. The CDR3 totals 16 residues. Germline CDR1 reads MDHEN; CDR2 reads SYDVKM. Trimming cost V 5 bases and J 5 bases; bases outside gene matches: 8. The CDR3 nucleotides are TGTGCCAGCAGTCCCACCCAGGGGGCCCATAATTCACCCCTCCACTTT. As protein: CASSPTQGAHNSPLHF.

This sequence joins TRBV18 and TRBJ2-7; D might be TRBD2 (6 bases). This CDR3 is built from 13 residues. Trimming cost V 2 bases and J 5 bases, with 10 bases left between them. In germline, CDR1 is KGHSH, CDR2 LQKENI. CDR3 region: CASSPGLANEQYF. DNA for the CDR3: TGTGCCAGCTCACCAGGCCTAGCGAACGAGCAGTACTTC.

This clone turned up a few times. The chain recombines TRBV19 with TRBJ2-1; D is perhaps TRBD2 (5 bases). The CDR3 length is 13 residues. CDR1 is LNHDA and CDR2 is SQIVND in the germline V gene (reference sequence). V gave up 5 bases and J gave up 4 bases, with 9 bases separating them. The CDR3 is CASSSPGYNEQFF. The DNA for the CDR3 is TGTGCCAGTAGTTCCCCGGGATACAATGAGCAGTTCTTC.

The rearrangement joins TRBV12-3 or TRBV12-4 to TRBJ1-5; 7 nucleotides align to TRBD1. The CDR3 totals 13 residues. Trimming took 4 bases from V and 7 from J; bases not matched to a gene: 4. The CDR3: CASSSDRRQPQHF. The CDR3 nucleotides are TGTGCCAGCAGTTCGGACAGGCGGCAGCCCCAGCATTTT.